This T cell receptor beta chain was recorded in a study of blood T cell repertoires in COVID-19. At the level of the study: Donors in the United States, Italy and Spain gave samples during acute or convalescent COVID-19. The analysed material was cDNA or gDNA that came from T cells, B-cell-depleted T cells, or PBMCs.

Patients in Seattle were enrolled during active infection, then followed longitudinally. In the authors' workflow: Reference gene primer amplification in the assay estimated nucleated cell counts. Some clones are missing from TCRdb's copy, which holds only in-frame ones; the method was immunoSEQ multiplex PCR. That table supplies the V and J calls and clone size; D and trimming were determined from the DNA. This table holds 90,000 to 100,000 clones, roughly 89% found once. From germline, CDR1 is SEHNR and CDR2 FQNEAQ (reference sequence). The junction had 10 bases not matched to a gene; V was cut back by 5 bases and J by 1 base. The CDR3 loop spans 17 amino acids.

This TCR derives from a woman aged 55 to 70 with COVID-19, enrolled during active disease. The specimen sequenced was peripheral blood. This chain connects TRBV7-9 to TRBJ2-7, with 11 bases lining up with TRBD2. The CDR3 DNA reads TGTGCCAGCAGCCCAAACCCACTAGCGGGGGTATCCTACGAGCAGTACTTC. Translating it yields CASSPNPLAGVSYEQYF.